The next 21 T cell receptor beta chains were all read from a single sample in a study of blood T cells in healthy people across ages. Sample-barcoded 5' priming and a J-beta primer mix drove a second PCR of roughly 7 to 11 cycles. TCRdb reprocessed the 5' RACE reads with MiXCR, giving one entry per CDR3 protein. This table holds 650,000 or so distinct CDR3 sequences, around 50% found once. Material for sequencing was blood. The origin of the receptors is an elderly woman in good health.

This rearrangement joins TRBV27 to TRBJ1-2; D perhaps matches TRBD1 (5 bases). Trimming shortened V by 6 bases and J by 5 bases, and 13 bases separated the two germline ends. CDR3 length: 13 amino acids. The germline CDR1 and CDR2 sequences are MNHEY and SMNVEV (reference sequence). The CDR3 sequence: CASSRNRGYGYTF. CDR3 DNA: TGTGCCAGCAGCCGAAACCGGGGGTATGGCTACACCTTC.

The genes are TRBV29-1 and TRBJ2-4, with 8 nucleotides matching TRBD1. The better agreement between TRBJ2-5 and the DNA end casts doubt on the J call. Germline-derived CDR1 and CDR2 are SQVTM and ANQGSEA. The CDR3 runs to 16 residues. CDR3 residues: CSVEGLTQGVQETQYF. The DNA for the CDR3 is TGCAGCGTTGAAGGCCTAACACAGGGGGTACAAGAGACCCAGTACTTC.

This clonotype has a single count. The chain recombines TRBV5-1 with TRBJ1-4, with unresolved D. Trimming pared 5 bases from V and 3 bases from J, leaving 11 bases between. Germline CDR1 is SGHRS and CDR2 is YFSETQ. This CDR3 contains 14 residues. CDR3 sequence (DNA): TGCGCCAGCAGACGGACTTGGGCTAATGAAAAACTGTTTTTT. Translation: CASRRTWANEKLFF.

As regards this clonotype: One end of the junction fails to match germline, which may point to a read error. The chain combines TRBV7-3 with TRBJ2-2; 10 bases agree with TRBD2. Germline loops: CDR1 SGHTA, CDR2 FQGTGA. This CDR3 has 17 amino acids. CDR3 in amino acids: CASSLLAGPPFAGEPFF. The CDR3 region has the DNA TGTGCCAGCAGCCTACTAGCGGGGCCTCCCTTCGCCGGGGAGCCGTTTTTT.

This clonotype appeared many times. V is TRBV25-1 and J is TRBJ1-4, with D possibly matching TRBD1 (5 bases). The CDR3 length is 16 residues. V was cut by 2 bases and J by 3 bases, with 13 bases left in between. Germline CDR1 reads MGHDK; CDR2 reads SYGVNS. As DNA, the CDR3 is TGTGCCAGCAGTGAAGGGGGTCGAGCCTCTAATGAAAAACTGTTTTTT. Amino acids: CASSEGGRASNEKLFF.

Turning to this clonotype: A much larger clonotype is one base distant, so this may be a read error. J is TRBJ2-3 and V is TRBV6-6, with 9 bases identical to TRBD2. The CDR3 runs to 16 residues. Germline assignment: CDR1 MNHNY and CDR2 SVGAGI (reference sequence). With V trimmed by 6 bases and J by 8 bases, 15 bases remained unmatched. The CDR3 DNA reads as TGTGCCAGCAGGCCGACCGCCGGGACTAGCAGTGGTACGCAGTATTTT. Translating gives CASRPTAGTSSGTQYF.

With regard to this clonotype: A clone one base away is much larger, so this may be a read error. The chain employs TRBV27 and TRBJ2-7; 7 bases agree with TRBD2. Germline lookup yields CDR1 MNHEY and CDR2 SMNVEV (reference sequence). The CDR3 is 17 residues long. The CDR3 DNA sequence: TGTGCCAGCAGTCCTTCGACTAGCCCGACTCTCTCCCACGAGCAGTACTTC. It specifies CASSPSTSPTLSHEQYF.

Of note for this clonotype: A read error may be the cause here, since a much bigger clone is one base away. The J gene is TRBJ2-7, the V gene TRBV2, with D possibly TRBD2 on 5 matching bases. The V and J ends lost 6 bases and 3 bases respectively, with 15 bases between them. The CDR3 consists of 14 residues. The germline gives CDR1 SNHLY, CDR2 FYNNEI. The CDR3 here is CASRSDGNIYEQYF. Written as DNA, the CDR3 is TGTGCCAGCAGAAGCGACGGGAATATCTACGAGCAGTACTTC.

This clonotype was seen ten or more times. This chain uses TRBV20-1 with TRBJ2-3; TRBD1 matches 8 bases. This CDR3 has 16 residues. V lost 1 base to trimming and J lost 0 bases; unmatched junction nucleotides: 6. CDR1 and CDR2 (germline): DFQATT, SNEGSKA (reference sequence). CDR3 region: CSARGPGQASTDTQYF. DNA for the CDR3: TGCAGTGCTAGAGGTCCGGGACAGGCTAGCACAGATACGCAGTATTTT.

The genes are TRBV5-6 and TRBJ2-3; 7 bases line up with TRBD1. Trimming cost V 4 bases and J 0 bases; bases outside gene matches: 8. CDR1 SGHDT and CDR2 YYEEEE come from the germline V gene. The CDR3 has 16 residues. The CDR3 bases are TGTGCCAGCAGCAAACTGACAGGGTTCAGCACAGATACGCAGTATTTT. It is translated as CASSKLTGFSTDTQYF.

This chain uses TRBV20-1 with TRBJ2-2; D unresolved. The CDR3 has 15 residues. Germline CDR1 is DFQATT and CDR2 is SNEGSKA (reference sequence). Trimming took 3 bases from V and 3 from J, leaving 14 bases between them. The CDR3 here is CSARDMGRDTGELFF. CDR3 coding DNA: TGCAGTGCTAGGGATATGGGTAGAGACACCGGGGAGCTGTTTTTT.

This clonotype was recorded at least ten times. J is TRBJ2-1 and V is TRBV4-1; 9 positions agree with TRBD2. J was trimmed by 1 base and V by 4 bases; bases with no gene match: 5. This CDR3 is built from 16 residues. Germline loops: CDR1 MGHRA, CDR2 YSYEKL. DNA for the CDR3: TGCGCCAGCAGCCCAAGACTAGCGGAGTCCTACAATGAGCAGTTCTTC. Translation gives CASSPRLAESYNEQFF.

The sample holds a few counts of this clonotype. The chain uses TRBV12-3 or TRBV12-4 and TRBJ1-1, with 9 bases matching TRBD1. This CDR3 has 15 amino acids. V lost 6 bases to trimming and J lost 1 base; unmatched junction nucleotides: 6. CDR3 residues: CASSLTGGPNTEAFF. The CDR3 nucleotides read TGTGCCAGCAGCCTAACAGGGGGCCCGAACACTGAAGCTTTCTTT.

The chain couples TRBV29-1 to TRBJ2-1; D unresolved. The CDR3 runs to 11 residues. Germline CDR1 and CDR2: SQVTM and ANQGSEA. V lost 1 base, J lost 7 bases, and 5 bases lay in between. CDR3 residues: CSVEVQNEQFF. CDR3 DNA sequence: TGCAGCGTTGAAGTGCAGAATGAGCAGTTCTTC.

Regarding this clonotype: This sequence may be a read error, since a much larger clone differs from it by one base. J is TRBJ2-7 and V is TRBV28; D could derive from TRBD1 or TRBD2 (5 bases each). Germline assignment: CDR1 MDHEN and CDR2 SYDVKM. Trimming took 5 bases from V and 3 from J, leaving 17 bases between them. The CDR3 has 15 amino acids. CDR3 in amino acids: CASSVEGKFNYEQYF. CDR3 nucleotide sequence: TGTGCCAGCAGTGTAGAGGGGAAATTCAACTACGAGCAGTACTTC.

The rearrangement uses TRBV30 and TRBJ2-5; the D is unclear. Germline CDR1 is GTSNPN and CDR2 is SVGIG (reference sequence). This CDR3 is built from 12 residues. V gave up 4 bases and J gave up 11 bases, with 17 bases separating them. In nucleotides, the CDR3 is TGTGCCTGGAAGGCTAGGAACAATGAGCAGTACTTC. This translates into CAWKARNNEQYF.

V is TRBV6-1 and J is TRBJ2-1, with D maybe TRBD1 (6 bases). Germline V gives CDR1 MNHNS, CDR2 SASEGT. CDR3 length equals 17 residues. Deletions cut 0 bases from V and 0 bases from J, with 12 bases between. The CDR3, as DNA: TGTGCCAGCAGTGAAGCAGGGGGAGCAAGCTCCTACAATGAGCAGTTCTTC. Translating gives CASSEAGGASSYNEQFF.

J is TRBJ1-2 and V is TRBV5-6; maybe TRBD1 (5 bases). The CDR3 is 14 amino acids. Looked up from germline, CDR1 is SGHDT and CDR2 is YYEEEE. V lost 1 base, J lost 7 bases, and 14 bases lay in between. For the CDR3, the DNA is TGTGCCAGCAGCTTGCCTCAGGGAGCGATTGGCTACACCTTC. Amino acid sequence: CASSLPQGAIGYTF.

The genes are TRBV20-1 and TRBJ2-5; tentative D call: TRBD2 (7 bases). CDR1 and CDR2 from the germline V gene are DFQATT and SNEGSKA (reference sequence). The V gene lost 2 bases and the J gene lost 0 bases, with 16 bases spanning the gap. This CDR3 spans 16 amino acids. CDR3 loop: CSARNAGGGYQETQYF. The CDR3 DNA reads TGCAGTGCTAGAAACGCTGGCGGGGGCTACCAAGAGACCCAGTACTTC.

This clonotype was detected ten times or more. The chain couples TRBV10-1 to TRBJ2-1, with TRBD2 as a possible D gene (5 bases). Germline V CDR1 and CDR2: WNHNN, SYGVQD (reference sequence). The CDR3 totals 13 residues. V was trimmed by 7 bases and J by 5 bases, leaving 12 bases between them. CDR3 in DNA: TGCGCCAGCAACAGTGGGAGTAACAATGAGCAGTTCTTC. Protein sequence: CASNSGSNNEQFF.

With regard to this clonotype: Being one base from a much bigger clone, this may be a read error. V gene TRBV5-1 combines with J gene TRBJ2-3; D uncertain. This CDR3 comprises 16 residues. Germline V gives CDR1 SGHRS, CDR2 YFSETQ. The germline V and J ends were trimmed by 3 bases and 7 bases, with 21 bases remaining between them. CDR3 amino acids: CASSWPAVNARHTQYF. The CDR3, as DNA: TGCGCCAGCAGCTGGCCCGCAGTGAATGCGAGGCATACGCAGTATTTT.